This TCR beta chain is drawn from a study of Tregs in tolerant kidney transplant recipients. General study points: The most relevant donor-specific Treg TCRbeta repertoire apparently came from expansion with activated donor B cells.

The germline CDR1 and CDR2 sequences are SGDLS and YYNGEE. Germline trimming cut 1 base from V and 5 bases from J; bases unmatched to any gene: 5. The CDR3 contains 15 residues. The protocol was immunoSEQ multiplex PCR, while the TCRdb copy is restricted to in-frame clones and leaves out a portion. The sample consists of some 240,000 clones, about 80% of them appearing once. This clone occurred a few times. Antigen specificity is unknown. Thawed PBMCs were FACS-sorted into unstimulated CD4+CD25+CD127- regulatory T cells, CD4+CD25- non-regulatory cells, CD4 and CD8 cells. V and J are TRBV9 and TRBJ2-1, with 8 bases lining up with TRBD2. This receptor was obtained from a human donor in good health. The sequenced sample was CD4+ T cells from blood. CDR3 nucleotides: TGTGCCAGCAGCGTACGCGGGGGGTCCAACAATGAGCAGTTCTTC. It is translated as CASSVRGGSNNEQFF.